This is a list of T cell receptor beta chains from one sample in a study of blood T cell repertoires in COVID-19. Method: immunoSEQ multiplex PCR; TCRdb's copy keeps in-frame clones and lacks some. The table lists roughly 97,000 clones, around four fifths of them singletons, with about 10% in the top ten. Input material: peripheral blood. These receptors all stem from a man aged 65 to 79 with acute or convalescent COVID-19. CDR3s include the opening cysteine and the closing phenylalanine or tryptophan. The D gene is left open where the match is weak. Some rows have no size entry. The others give once, few or many, or a class for an expanded clone.

cdr3_length clone_size j_call d_call v_call cdr3_nt cdr3_aa
13 NA TRBJ1-6 NA TRBV30 TGTGCCTGGACTGGGCAATTAAATTCACCCCTCCACTTT CAWTGQLNSPLHF
17 NA TRBJ2-2 TRBD2 TRBV5-1 TGCGCCAGCAGTTCTCAGACTAGCGGGAGGTCTTCCGGGGAGCTGTTTTTT CASSSQTSGRSSGELFF
13 NA TRBJ1-5 NA TRBV6-1 TGTGCCAGCAGTGAAAACGGGAATCAGCCCCAGCATTTT CASSENGNQPQHF
17 NA TRBJ2-1 TRBD2 TRBV3-1/TRBV3-2 TGTGCCAGCAGCCAAGATGAGAAGCGGGGGGGCCAGGATGAGCAGTTCTTC CASSQDEKRGGQDEQFF
15 once TRBJ1-1 TRBD1 TRBV2 TGTGCCAGCAGTGAACCTACAGGGGGCTTCGGTGAAGCTTTCTTT CASSEPTGGFGEAFF
17 NA TRBJ2-3 NA TRBV7-9 TGTGCCAGCAGCAAGATACAGGGCATGGGTAGCACAGATACGCAGTATTTT CASSKIQGMGSTDTQYF
15 NA TRBJ1-2 NA TRBV9 TGTGCCAGCAGCCCCATACAGACCCCAAACTATGGCTACACCTTC CASSPIQTPNYGYTF
15 NA TRBJ2-2 NA TRBV7-9 TGTGCCAGCAGCTTAGGCGGCAGAGACACCGGGGAGCTGTTTTTT CASSLGGRDTGELFF
15 NA TRBJ1-3 NA TRBV6-5 TGTGCCAGCAGTTACCCCACAGGCTCTGGAAACACCATATATTTT CASSYPTGSGNTIYF
16 NA TRBJ1-2 NA TRBV5-6 TGTGCCAGCAGCTTGGAGTCACAGGATACTAACTATGGCTACACCTTC CASSLESQDTNYGYTF
14 NA TRBJ2-7 TRBD1 TRBV6-5 TGTGCCAGCAGTTACTGGGGGACAGGGGACGAGCAGTACTTC CASSYWGTGDEQYF
14 NA TRBJ1-2 TRBD1 TRBV19 TGTGCCAGTAGACCGGGACAGTTTAACTATGGCTACACCTTC CASRPGQFNYGYTF
17 NA TRBJ2-5 TRBD2 TRBV2 TGTGCCAGCAGAAAAACGGGCTGGGTAGCGGGTAAGGAGACCCAGTACTTC CASRKTGWVAGKETQYF
13 NA TRBJ1-5 NA TRBV15 TGTGCCACCAGCTCCTACAGGGCGCAGCCCCAGCATTTT CATSSYRAQPQHF
11 few TRBJ1-5 NA TRBV30 TGTGCCTGGAGTTTAGGGGAGCCCCAGCATTTT CAWSLGEPQHF
15 NA TRBJ1-1 NA TRBV14 TGTGCCAGCAGCGCTCGTTTCCTCGGGGGCACTGAAGCTTTCTTT CASSARFLGGTEAFF
14 NA TRBJ1-2 NA TRBV3-1/TRBV3-2 TGTGCCAGCAGCCAAGTCTCTGCGCGCTATGGCTACACCTTC CASSQVSARYGYTF
12 few TRBJ1-2 TRBD1 TRBV2 TGTGCCAACCAACAGGGGACCTATGGCTACACCTTC CANQQGTYGYTF
17 NA TRBJ1-2 NA TRBV4-1 TGCGCCAGCAGCCAAGATTTTCTATGGGAGAAAAACTATGGCTACACCTTC CASSQDFLWEKNYGYTF
18 NA TRBJ2-2 TRBD2 TRBV7-3 TGTGCCAGCAGCCCCAAAGGCGTAGCGGGAGGTTACACCGGGGAGCTGTTTTTT CASSPKGVAGGYTGELFF
15 NA TRBJ1-2 TRBD1 TRBV11-2 TGTGCCAGCAGCTTCACCGTGGACAGGCTCTATGGCTACACCTTC CASSFTVDRLYGYTF
17 NA TRBJ1-1 TRBD1 TRBV19 TGTGCCAGTAGTATTAAAACTATAGGACAGGGGAACACTGAAGCTTTCTTT CASSIKTIGQGNTEAFF
14 NA TRBJ1-2 NA TRBV6-6 TGTGCCAGCAGTAAGAGGGGGGGGGACTATGGCTACACCTTC CASSKRGGDYGYTF
13 once TRBJ1-1 NA TRBV30 TGTGCCTGGAGTGTACGGGAGAACACTGAAGCTTTCTTT CAWSVRENTEAFF
10 NA TRBJ1-1 NA TRBV7-9 TGTGCCAGCGCCCGGGAGGAAGCTTTCTTT CASAREEAFF
13 NA TRBJ2-3 NA TRBV7-3 TGTGCCAGCAGCTTAACCGCCGTGGCATCGCAGTATTTT CASSLTAVASQYF
15 NA TRBJ2-7 TRBD1 TRBV30 TGTGCCTGGAGTGATTACGGGACAGGGTATGACGAGCAGTACTTC CAWSDYGTGYDEQYF
15 few TRBJ2-6 NA TRBV6-2/TRBV6-3 TGTGCCAGCAGTTTAGTCGCCTCTGGGGCCAACGTCCTGACTTTC CASSLVASGANVLTF
21 NA TRBJ1-2 TRBD1 TRBV6-2/TRBV6-3 TGTGCCAGCAGTTACTTACGAAGGGACAGGGCGTCGAAAAATCTTAACTATGGCTACACCTTC CASSYLRRDRASKNLNYGYTF
16 NA TRBJ2-4 TRBD2 TRBV19 TGTGCCAGTAGTCCCCGCGGGGGGGACTTTGAAAACATTCAGTACTTC CASSPRGGDFENIQYF
14 NA TRBJ1-4 TRBD1 TRBV3-1/TRBV3-2 TGTGCCAGCCGACGGACAGGGGCAGATGAAAAACTGTTTTTT CASRRTGADEKLFF
15 NA TRBJ2-7 TRBD1 TRBV2 TGTGCCAGCAAGGAAAGACAGGGGGGCCTTTACGAGCAGTACTTC CASKERQGGLYEQYF